This is a list of T cell receptor beta chains from one sample in a study of T-cell reconstitution after alpha-beta-depleted transplantation in children. TCRdb analysed the PCR reads with MiXCR anew, one entry per CDR3 protein. The sample contains around 200,000 distinct CDR3 sequences, over 5.5% of which appear only once. Sample: PBMCs from the stem cell graft donor, taken from the stem cell graft. The source is a human donor who donated a stem cell graft to a child with Wiskott-Aldrich syndrome. Each CDR3 is given with its conserved first and last residue. Part of the rows lack a size; the others show once, few, many or a class for expanded clones.

clone_size v_call cdr3_aa
many TRBV11-2 CASSLELTGTLSGANVLTF
many TRBV12-3/TRBV12-4 CASSFLGGNTIYF
many TRBV5-1 CASRGGGETQYF
many TRBV28 CASSLNRGGNQPQHF
NA TRBV18 CANSPDRGHPTQYF
many TRBV9 CASSVSGTGGHEQYF
many TRBV7-2 CASSSGKGGRTDTQYF
many TRBV7-6 CASSLDYEDTQYF
many TRBV7-8 CASSFLNGVGGNFYEQYF
few TRBV5-1 CASSPLTGRMNTEAFF
many TRBV6-5 CASSLGDLRRTGELFF
many TRBV9 CASSVVGTMNTEAFF
NA TRBV5-1 CASSLSPEPYEQYF